This entry lists 21 T cell receptor beta chains sequenced from one sample in a study of regulatory T cells in long-lasting Graves disease. This sample's time point: newly diagnosed GD, antithyroid drugs for less than 3 months. With RNA extracted from PBMCs as input, the TCR library was made. According to the study, TCR beta libraries were built with iRepertoire HTBI primers and CDR3-region Arm-PCR. TCRdb called the multiplex PCR reads again in MiXCR, with one record for every CDR3 protein. This sample yields around 470,000 distinct CDR3 sequences, of which 14% are seen a single time; 17% belongs to the top ten. This sample also appeared in a second study, on T cells in Graves' hyperthyroidism and ophthalmopathy.

The sequences come from peripheral blood mononuclear cells (PBMCs), collected at new diagnosis, from a patient treated with antithyroid drugs. These receptors were obtained from a woman between 45 and 60 years old with Graves disease.

This clonotype was counted a few times. The chain uses TRBV29-1 and TRBJ2-5, with 7 bases that match TRBD2. J lost 5 bases, V lost 7 bases, and 7 bases had no gene match. The CDR3 totals 12 residues. Germline V lookup: CDR1 SQVTM, CDR2 ANQGSEA. The CDR3 DNA sequence: TGCAGCGGGGGAGGGTCCGGGGAGACCCAGTACTTC. Amino acids: CSGGGSGETQYF.

As regards this clonotype: Being one base from a much bigger clone, this may be a read error. The gene calls are TRBV6-5 and TRBJ2-5; D not certain. Trimming left V 0 bases short and J 5 bases short, with 4 bases between. Germline V gives CDR1 MNHEY, CDR2 SVGAGI. This CDR3 contains 12 residues. CDR3 protein: CASSYSMETQYF. The DNA of the CDR3 is TGTGCCAGCAGTTACTCGATGGAGACCCAGTACTTC.

In this sample, this clonotype turned up many times. The chain carries TRBV28 and TRBJ2-1; D not certain. V dropped 8 bases and J dropped 4 bases, with 12 bases sitting between them. The CDR3 has 13 residues. From germline, CDR1 is MDHEN and CDR2 SYDVKM. The CDR3, as DNA: TGTGCCAGCGCCTCCTACACATACAATGAGCAGTTCTTC. Protein sequence: CASASYTYNEQFF.

This clonotype was recorded many times. The V and J genes are TRBV6-2 or TRBV6-3 and TRBJ2-1; 13 positions agree with TRBD2. The CDR3 contains 18 residues. Germline values: CDR1 MNHEY, CDR2 SVGEGT. V lost 6 bases to trimming and J lost 5 bases; unmatched junction nucleotides: 13. The CDR3 DNA follows: TGTGCCAGCAGGGGAAAAATATGGGGACTAGCGGGAAACAATGAGCAGTTCTTC. It translates to CASRGKIWGLAGNNEQFF.

This clonotype was counted at least ten times. The chain employs TRBV3-1 and TRBJ2-1; D might be TRBD1 (5 bases). CDR1 is LGHDT and CDR2 is YNNKEL in the germline V gene (reference sequence). The CDR3 has 15 residues. V was clipped by 1 base and J by 4 bases, with 11 bases between them. The CDR3 sequence: CASSQGVGQYNEQFF. As DNA, the CDR3 is TGTGCCAGCAGCCAAGGGGTAGGACAATACAATGAGCAGTTCTTC.

This clonotype has a handful of counts. The V and J genes are TRBV6-6 and TRBJ1-1, with TRBD1 matching over 7 bases. CDR3 size: 17 residues. CDR1 is MNHNY, CDR2 SVGAGI, per germline (reference sequence). V lost 0 bases, J lost 4 bases, and 11 bases stayed unmatched. CDR3 coding DNA: TGTGCCAGCAGTTACTCGGGCTCGACAGGGTTCGGCACTGAAGCTTTCTTT. Encoded protein: CASSYSGSTGFGTEAFF.

This clonotype was seen repeatedly, ten times or more. Here the CDR3 DNA reads TGTGCCAGCAGCTTAGAATTGCAGGGAGACACTGAAGCTTTCTTT. As protein: CASSLELQGDTEAFF. The chain is built from TRBV11-2 and TRBJ1-1, with D maybe TRBD1 (5 bases). This CDR3 is 15 amino acids long. V was clipped by 0 bases and J by 3 bases, with 11 bases between them. Germline lookup yields CDR1 SGHAT and CDR2 FQNNGV.

There are a few counts of this clonotype. A read error is possible here, since a much larger clone lies one base away. V usage is TRBV28 and J usage is TRBJ2-3; D possibly corresponds to TRBD1 (6 bases). V dropped 7 bases and J dropped 1 base, with 15 bases sitting between them. The CDR3 runs 15 residues. The germline CDR1 and CDR2 sequences are MDHEN and SYDVKM. CDR3 sequence reads: CASNAYREGTDTQYF. CDR3 nucleotide sequence: TGTGCCAGCAATGCCTACAGGGAAGGCACAGATACGCAGTATTTT.

This clonotype was observed at least ten times. This sequence joins TRBV15 and TRBJ1-1; TRBD1 might be the D (5 bases). Germline loops: CDR1 LNHNV, CDR2 YYDKDF (reference sequence). Trimming shortened V by 1 base and J by 4 bases, and 7 bases separated the two germline ends. The CDR3 is 13 residues long. CDR3 in DNA: TGTGCCACCAGCAGAGGCAGGGCCACTGAAGCTTTCTTT. Its protein product is CATSRGRATEAFF.

This CDR3 is CASSLGLGRQYF. For the CDR3, the DNA is TGTGCCAGCAGCTTAGGTCTCGGAAGGCAGTACTTC. The J gene is TRBJ2-7, the V gene TRBV11-2; D is unresolved. CDR3 size: 12 residues. V was pared by 1 base and J by 9 bases, with 10 bases between. The germline V gene has CDR1 SGHAT and CDR2 FQNNGV.

There are many counts of this clonotype. The chain has TRBV28 and TRBJ1-5; maybe TRBD1 (5 bases). V was clipped by 3 bases and J by 4 bases, with 13 bases between them. Germline loops: CDR1 MDHEN, CDR2 SYDVKM. CDR3 length equals 15 residues. The CDR3 protein is CASSFSSRANQPQHF. For the CDR3, the DNA is TGTGCCAGCAGTTTCTCGTCCAGGGCAAATCAGCCCCAGCATTTT.

This clonotype turned up a few times. The rearrangement links TRBV24-1 to TRBJ1-5, with 8 bases aligning to TRBD1. The V gene's germline CDR1 is KGHDR and CDR2 SFDVKD. J gave up 6 bases and V 3 bases, and 9 bases lay outside the gene matches. This CDR3 spans 16 amino acids. In DNA, the CDR3 is TGTGCCACCAGTGATCCCCAGGACAGGGCTTTTCAGCCCCAGCATTTT. Its protein is CATSDPQDRAFQPQHF.

The chain joins TRBV28 to TRBJ2-1, with D perhaps matching TRBD2 (5 bases). Looked up from germline, CDR1 is MDHEN and CDR2 is SYDVKM. The CDR3 is 14 amino acids. The germline V and J ends were trimmed by 7 bases and 0 bases, with 10 bases remaining between them. DNA for the CDR3: TGTGCCAGCACAGGACGGGACTCCTACAATGAGCAGTTCTTC. The encoded protein is CASTGRDSYNEQFF.

This clonotype occurred a few times. This chain links TRBV20-1 with TRBJ1-1; D gene uncertain. Per germline, CDR1 DFQATT and CDR2 SNEGSKA (reference sequence). With 3 bases removed from V and 1 base from J, the gap between germline ends came to 12 bases. The CDR3 consists of 14 residues. The DNA for the CDR3 is TGCAGTGCTAGGGCGGGGAATAGGAACACTGAAGCTTTCTTT. Protein: CSARAGNRNTEAFF.

On this clonotype itself: A read error may be the cause here, since a much bigger clone is one base away. This sequence joins TRBV9 and TRBJ2-7; 9 bases line up with TRBD1. J was trimmed by 0 bases and V by 4 bases; bases with no gene match: 5. The CDR3 sequence is 15 residues long. Germline CDR1 reads SGDLS; CDR2 reads YYNGEE. The CDR3 sequence is CASSPRDRDSYEQYF. In nucleotides, the CDR3 is TGTGCCAGCAGCCCCCGGGACAGGGACTCCTACGAGCAGTACTTC.

Comment on this clonotype: A much larger clone differs from this one at a single base, so this may be a read error. This sequence joins TRBV27 and TRBJ1-2; 8 bases are a match to TRBD1. Germline values: CDR1 MNHEY, CDR2 SMNVEV (reference sequence). CDR3 size: 15 residues. In DNA form, the CDR3 reads TGTGCCAGCAGTGCAAACGCAGGGGGCGGGTATGGCTACGCCTTC. Translating it yields CASSANAGGGYGYAF.

This clonotype has just a few counts. V and J are TRBV18 and TRBJ1-3; TRBD1 agrees at 7 bases. Germline CDR1 is KGHSH and CDR2 is LQKENI. V shed 3 bases and J 3 bases; nucleotides not matched to a gene: 11. There are 17 residues in the CDR3. The CDR3 DNA reads as TGTGCCAGCTCACCGTCCTCAGGGGGGCATGGTGGAAACACCATATATTTT. The encoded protein is CASSPSSGGHGGNTIYF.

This clonotype was seen many times. The rearrangement joins TRBV30 to TRBJ2-1; TRBD2 matches 15 bases. CDR1 and CDR2 from the germline V gene are GTSNPN and SVGIG (reference sequence). V shed 4 bases, J shed 8 bases, and the junction held 9 bases outside the gene matches. CDR3 length: 16 residues. This CDR3 reads CAWTLGLAGGPDEQFF. DNA for the CDR3: TGTGCCTGGACCCTCGGACTAGCGGGAGGGCCTGATGAGCAGTTCTTC.

Details on this clonotype: A much larger clone is a single base away; this may be a read error. The genes are TRBV6-1 and TRBJ1-1, with D unresolved. The germline gives CDR1 MNHNS, CDR2 SASEGT. Trimming cost V 5 bases and J 5 bases, with 15 bases left between them. The CDR3 is 14 amino acids. CDR3 in amino acids: CASSPWHGGTEAFF. The CDR3 region has the DNA TGTGCCAGCAGTCCCTGGCATGGCGGTACTGAAGCTTTCTTT.

This clonotype came up many times. The junction departs from germline at one end; a sequencing error may be responsible. The chain carries TRBV7-9 and TRBJ2-1; 13 bases map to TRBD2. The CDR3 has 15 residues. The germline V gene has CDR1 SEHNR and CDR2 FQNEAQ (reference sequence). The CDR3 loop is CASSLAGTSGIEQFF. DNA of the CDR3: TGCGCCAGCAGCTTGGCCGGGACTAGCGGGATTGAGCAGTTCTTC.

This clonotype was recorded many times. The gene calls are TRBV18 and TRBJ2-3; D is uncertain. This CDR3 is built from 12 residues. V dropped 6 bases and J dropped 6 bases, with 10 bases sitting between them. From germline, CDR1 is KGHSH and CDR2 LQKENI. The CDR3: CASSSSLDTQYF. The CDR3 DNA sequence: TGTGCCAGCTCTTCAAGTTTGGATACGCAGTATTTT.